This T cell receptor beta chain was observed in a study of human T cells and chemical hapten exposure (dated by TCRdb to about 2021). General notes on the study: Libraries were pooled for sequencing, and per-sample TCR yields varied mainly because of small differences in library volumes within the pool. This study followed changes in the peripheral blood TCR repertoire in vivo during primary and secondary sensitization of alopecia patients to the hapten diphenylcyclopropenone (DPC). Both TCR alpha and TCR beta chains were sequenced from each blood RNA sample.

Study-level results and caveats: DPC sensitization did not change the number of TCRs with a frequency above 1 in 1000, and there was no evidence of changes in global repertoire structure. Repeated subsampling changed both the strength of the expansion versus patch-test correlation and the threshold at which the correlation became significant.

CDR1 and CDR2 are drawn from the germline V gene: SGHRS, YFSETQ. The CDR3 goes from the cysteine to the phenylalanine over 16 residues. Of the read, only the CDR3 DNA is kept; its 48 bases are in frame from base 1. The germline ends are 17 bases apart after V is trimmed by 0 bases and J by 5 bases. This clonotype came up a few times. This receptor's antigen is unknown. No much larger clonotype is one base removed from it; base qualities were not supplied. Preparation of the library involved RACE. The sample was run on a NextSeq 500. During library preparation, unique molecular identifiers were attached to individual cDNA molecules so that TCRs could be counted in a quantitative, reproducible way. For the original study's pipeline: Samples had a median of around 92,000 TCRs, with a range from roughly 23,224 to 700,000. The Decombinator software suite was used to annotate V, J and CDR3 in the TCR reads. For PS versus PT1 abundance plots, all samples were subsampled to the same number of TCRs (28,000). TCRs were defined as expanded if absent before sensitization and observed at least eight times at the 2-week time point. TCRdb trimmed public reads at Q25 via fastp, called clones via MiXCR and kept in-frame beta chains. Each record represents a unique CDR3 protein, reported with the most common genes and DNA among its rows. Clone size and V and J calls follow TCRdb, not the original study. This sample is represented by 50,000 to 70,000 distinct CDR3 sequences; around 6.3% of them were singletons. 3.4% of the sample goes to the ten largest clones.

This sample's time point label indicates: healthy volunteer bleed at 6 weeks. Total RNA was extracted from unfractionated whole blood that had been collected in Tempus Blood RNA tubes. Roughly 5 healthy volunteers acted as controls for TCR sequencing and had blood drawn at day 0, 2 weeks and 6 weeks. This clonotype was sampled from a female donor in good health. Some clones in this sample may be carry-over from other donors' samples. The chain links TRBV5-1 with TRBJ2-5, with TRBD1 perhaps the D gene, on 6 matching bases. Input material: whole blood. The nucleotide sequence reads TGCGCCAGCAGCTTGGCCGGCAGGGGATCACGGGAGACCCAGTACTTC. Its protein product is CASSLAGRGSRETQYF.